The source of this T cell receptor (beta chain) is a study of control samples from healthy donors and cancer patients. The germline V gene has CDR1 MNHEY and CDR2 SVGAGI. The V and J ends lost 2 bases and 8 bases, in that order; junction bases with no gene match: 10. The CDR3 has 15 residues. Using immunoSEQ multiplex PCR, the repertoire was profiled, and TCRdb retains in-frame clones only, with some absent. The sample has about 180,000 clones; 94% are singletons. The chain employs TRBV6-5 and TRBJ1-2; 8 bases match TRBD1. The sequence came from a woman younger than 30 in good health. The sequenced sample was blood. CDR3 coding DNA: TGTGCCAGCAGTTACGACAGGGGTGGGGGAGAGGGCTACACCTTC. Protein: CASSYDRGGGEGYTF.